Presented here are 2 T cell receptor beta chains from one specimen sequenced in a study of blood T cell repertoires in COVID-19. Only in-frame clones appear in the TCRdb table, and some are missing; sequencing was by immunoSEQ multiplex PCR. Of about 250,000 clones detected, around 87% appear once; the ten largest clones hold about 1.6%. Input material: PBMCs or T cells enriched from blood (not recorded which). These receptors were obtained from a woman aged 50 to 60 who had recovered from COVID-19.

This clone was recorded once. The chain couples TRBV30 to TRBJ1-2; 9 bases line up with TRBD1. V shed 5 bases and J 4 bases; nucleotides not matched to a gene: 8. Germline-derived CDR1 and CDR2 are GTSNPN and SVGIG (reference sequence). The CDR3 length is 14 residues. The CDR3 nucleotides read TGTGCCTGGGGCGGGACAGGGCTAAGCTATGGCTACACCTTC. Translation: CAWGGTGLSYGYTF.

The rearrangement uses TRBV29-1 and TRBJ2-2; tentatively, D is TRBD1 (5 bases). Germline values: CDR1 SQVTM, CDR2 ANQGSEA. Between the trimmed V and J ends, which lost 4 bases and 0 bases, there was a span of 9 bases. The CDR3 runs to 14 residues. The CDR3 loop is CSVANRTNTGELFF. Here the CDR3 DNA reads TGCAGCGTTGCGAACAGGACGAACACCGGGGAGCTGTTTTTT.